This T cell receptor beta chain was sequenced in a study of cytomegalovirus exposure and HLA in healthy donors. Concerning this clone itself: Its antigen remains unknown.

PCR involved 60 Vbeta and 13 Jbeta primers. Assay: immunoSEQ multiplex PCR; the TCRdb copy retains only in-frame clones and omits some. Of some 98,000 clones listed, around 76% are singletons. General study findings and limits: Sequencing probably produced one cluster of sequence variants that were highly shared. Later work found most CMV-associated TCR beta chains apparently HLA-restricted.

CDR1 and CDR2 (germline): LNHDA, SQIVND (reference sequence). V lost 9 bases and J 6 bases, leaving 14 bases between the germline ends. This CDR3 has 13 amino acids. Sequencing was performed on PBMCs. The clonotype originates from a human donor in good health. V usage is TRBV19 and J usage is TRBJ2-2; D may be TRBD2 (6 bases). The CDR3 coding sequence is TGTGCCAGCCACCGAAGCGGGTCCGGGGAGCTGTTTTTT. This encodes CASHRSGSGELFF.